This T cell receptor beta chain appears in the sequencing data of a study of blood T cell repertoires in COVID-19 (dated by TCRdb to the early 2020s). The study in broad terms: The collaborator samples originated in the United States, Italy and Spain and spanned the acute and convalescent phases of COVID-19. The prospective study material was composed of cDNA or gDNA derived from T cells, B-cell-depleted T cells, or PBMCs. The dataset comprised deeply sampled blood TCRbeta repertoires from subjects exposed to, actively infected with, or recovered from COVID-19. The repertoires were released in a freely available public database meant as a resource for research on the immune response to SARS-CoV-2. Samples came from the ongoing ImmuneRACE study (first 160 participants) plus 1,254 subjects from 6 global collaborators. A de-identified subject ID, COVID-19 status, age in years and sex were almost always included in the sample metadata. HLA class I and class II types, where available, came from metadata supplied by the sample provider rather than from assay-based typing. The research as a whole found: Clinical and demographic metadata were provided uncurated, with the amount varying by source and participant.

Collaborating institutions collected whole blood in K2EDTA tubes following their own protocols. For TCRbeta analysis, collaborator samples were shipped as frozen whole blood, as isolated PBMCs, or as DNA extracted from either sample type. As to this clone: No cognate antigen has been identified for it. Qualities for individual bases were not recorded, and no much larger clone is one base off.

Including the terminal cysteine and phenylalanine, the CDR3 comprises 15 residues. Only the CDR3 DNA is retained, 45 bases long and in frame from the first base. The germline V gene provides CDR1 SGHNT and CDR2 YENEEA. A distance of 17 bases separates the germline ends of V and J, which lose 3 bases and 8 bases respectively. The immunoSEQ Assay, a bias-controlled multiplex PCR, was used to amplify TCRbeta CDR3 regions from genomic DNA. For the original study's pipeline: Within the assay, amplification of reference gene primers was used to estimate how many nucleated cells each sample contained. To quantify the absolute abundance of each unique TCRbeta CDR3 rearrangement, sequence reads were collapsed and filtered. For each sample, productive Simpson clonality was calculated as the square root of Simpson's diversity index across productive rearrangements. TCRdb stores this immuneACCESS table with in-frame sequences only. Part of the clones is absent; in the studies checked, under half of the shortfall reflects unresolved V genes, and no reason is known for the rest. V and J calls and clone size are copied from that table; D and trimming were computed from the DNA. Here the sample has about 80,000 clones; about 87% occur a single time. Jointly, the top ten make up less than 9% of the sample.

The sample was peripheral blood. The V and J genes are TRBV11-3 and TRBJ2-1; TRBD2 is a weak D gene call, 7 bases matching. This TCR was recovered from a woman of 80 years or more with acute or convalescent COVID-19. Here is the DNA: TGTGCCAGCAGCTTGGGGGGGCTTACCGGCGATGAGCAGTTCTTC. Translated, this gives CASSLGGLTGDEQFF.